These T cell receptor beta chains were read from a single sample in a study of graft-versus-host responses after intestinal transplantation. These receptors have no identified antigens. Sequencing was performed with immunoSEQ multiplex PCR; in TCRdb, only in-frame clones are kept and a portion is missing. The sample shows roughly 120,000 clones, approximately 90% of them seen only once. The source was unstimulated CD4+ T cells sorted from spleen or lymph node cells, collected before intestinal transplant. Receptors originate from a human donor who received an intestinal transplant. Both conserved end residues are trimmed from each CDR3. Each record gives: V gene, J gene, CDR3 length, CDR3 protein.

TRBV6-6	TRBJ2-5	13	ASSYVSGGGKTQY
TRBV6-5	TRBJ2-2	12	ASRTTGVDGELF
TRBV4-3	TRBJ2-3	16	ASSRWEGGSGETDTQY
TRBV9	TRBJ1-5	13	ASSVEGGYNQPQH
TRBV13	TRBJ1-2	12	ASSGRQGARGYT
TRBV29-1	TRBJ1-2	11	SVERGVNYGYT
TRBV5-1	TRBJ2-4	14	ASSSTPDRGRNIQY
TRBV18	TRBJ2-2	14	ASSPLLAGNTGELF
TRBV5-6	TRBJ2-1	14	ASSWTGRSIYNEQF
TRBV2	TRBJ1-2	11	AIVQGFSYGYT
TRBV10-2	TRBJ1-4	11	ASWTAGNEKLF
TRBV18	TRBJ2-1	13	ASSPLASSYNEQF
TRBV10-3	TRBJ2-3	12	AISATPGTDTQY
TRBV13	TRBJ2-1	10	ASNREPYEQF
TRBV6-6	TRBJ2-2	14	ASRTITELRGGELF
TRBV19	TRBJ1-1	12	ASSTRQGGAEAF
TRBV19	TRBJ2-5	12	ASSQTVGAETQY
TRBV6-6	TRBJ1-5	13	ASTQGDRGNQPQH
TRBV5-6	TRBJ2-5	11	ASSLYLQETQY
TRBV10-3	TRBJ2-3	13	AISPLLASTDTQY
TRBV6-5	TRBJ1-2	13	ASSAPGQGDYGYT
TRBV5-1	TRBJ2-5	12	ASSLFRQQETQY
TRBV5-1	TRBJ2-7	12	ASSTGQGANEQY
TRBV2	TRBJ1-5	12	ASSAGTGVQPQH
TRBV5-4	TRBJ1-4	12	ASSLWGVPEKLF
TRBV30	TRBJ1-1	14	AWSVRVGPLNTEAF
TRBV27	TRBJ2-2	15	ASSLTPDSVNTGELF
TRBV4-1	TRBJ1-4	15	ASSQDPDRGRDEKLF
TRBV6-6	TRBJ2-7	11	ASRRGSSYEQY
TRBV7-3	TRBJ2-2	11	ASSSQVTGELF
TRBV6-5	TRBJ1-2	12	ASRARGLNYGYT
TRBV10-1	TRBJ2-1	18	ASSPKVGLAGAKSYNEQF
TRBV6-5	TRBJ1-5	11	ASSTDRGQPQH
TRBV28	TRBJ2-6	15	ASTKTGSIAGANVLT
TRBV27	TRBJ1-1	12	ASSFRSGNTEAF
TRBV6-5	TRBJ1-2	12	ASSKQGPFRGYT
TRBV5-1	TRBJ2-5	11	ASSFTGVETQY
TRBV7-9	TRBJ2-1	12	ASSSKTGNNEQF
TRBV6-1	TRBJ2-7	12	ASTTSGSSYEQY
TRBV5-1	TRBJ2-3	13	ASMPWTGGTDTQY
TRBV19	TRBJ2-6	11	ASGRAGANVLT
TRBV29-1	TRBJ1-4	12	SVNRLATNEKLF
TRBV19	TRBJ1-2	12	ASRLSGERYGYT
TRBV2	TRBJ2-4	13	ASSKGLAEKNIQY
TRBV28	TRBJ1-5	15	ASSLLGTGDSNQPQH
TRBV29-1	TRBJ1-3	10	SVTGGGNTIY
TRBV5-1	TRBJ2-7	12	ASSLAGLDGEQY
TRBV5-1	TRBJ1-2	13	ASSPGTLSGGGYT
TRBV29-1	TRBJ2-3	15	SVATGSSGRATDTQY
TRBV6-5	TRBJ2-7	12	ASSRDSLSYEQY
TRBV5-6	TRBJ2-1	13	ASSLNRGSINEQF
TRBV6-5	TRBJ1-1	11	ASSYQSHLEAF
TRBV29-1	TRBJ1-2	11	SVLWPTEAGYT
TRBV7-9	TRBJ2-7	11	ASSLEGQLEQY
TRBV5-1	TRBJ2-1	12	ASSAGQGVGEQF
TRBV25-1	TRBJ2-7	13	ASSESRYKSYEQY
TRBV15	TRBJ2-2	15	ATSRPLGTANTGELF
TRBV11-2	TRBJ2-1	16	ASSLRTGVLLSYNEQF
TRBV5-6	TRBJ1-1	11	ASSPQRRTEAF
TRBV29-1	TRBJ2-1	13	SVALWTGFSNEQF